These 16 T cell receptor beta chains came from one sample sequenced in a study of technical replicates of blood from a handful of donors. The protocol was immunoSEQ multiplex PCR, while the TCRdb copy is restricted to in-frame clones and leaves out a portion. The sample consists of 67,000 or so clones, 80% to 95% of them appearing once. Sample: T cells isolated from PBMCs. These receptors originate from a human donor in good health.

The CDR3 reads CASSGRDREGTEAFF. In nucleotides, the CDR3 is TGTGCCAGCAGCGGACGGGACAGGGAGGGCACTGAAGCTTTCTTT. The chain uses TRBV7-9 and TRBJ1-1; 9 bases fit TRBD1. Germline assignment: CDR1 SEHNR and CDR2 FQNEAQ (reference sequence). J gave up 4 bases and V 5 bases, and 8 bases lay outside the gene matches. There are 15 residues in the CDR3.

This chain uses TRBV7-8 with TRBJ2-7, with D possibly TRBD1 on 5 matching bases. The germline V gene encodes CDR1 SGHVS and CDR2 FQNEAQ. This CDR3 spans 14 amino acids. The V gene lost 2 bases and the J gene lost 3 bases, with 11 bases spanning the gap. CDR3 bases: TGTGCCAGCAGCTTAAATGGGGCCAGCTACGAGCAGTACTTC. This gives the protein CASSLNGASYEQYF. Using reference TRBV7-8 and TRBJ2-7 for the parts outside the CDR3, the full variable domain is GAGVSQSPRYKVAKRGQDVALRCDPISGHVSLFWYQQALGQGPEFLTYFQNEAQLDKSGLPSDRFFAERPEGSVSTLKIQRTQQEDSAVYLCASSLNGASYEQYFGPGTRLTVT.

The CDR3 DNA reads as TGTGCCAGCACCCATGCTCGGGAGCAGTACTTC. As protein: CASTHAREQYF. The chain is built from TRBV28 and TRBJ2-7; D gene unclear. In germline, CDR1 is MDHEN, CDR2 SYDVKM. V was cut by 7 bases and J by 7 bases, with 11 bases left in between. The CDR3 spans 11 residues. The whole variable domain, remainder taken from reference TRBV28 and TRBJ2-7, is DVKVTQSSRYLVKRTGEKVFLECVQDMDHENMFWYRQDPGLGLRLIYFSYDVKMKEKGDIPEGYSVSREKKERFSLILESASTNQTSMYLCASTHAREQYFGPGTRLTVT.

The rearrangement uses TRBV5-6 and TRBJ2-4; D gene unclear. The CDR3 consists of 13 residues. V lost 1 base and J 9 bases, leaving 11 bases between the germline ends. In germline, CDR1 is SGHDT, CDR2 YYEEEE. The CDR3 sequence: CASSLIAVGIQYF. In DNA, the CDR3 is TGTGCCAGCAGCTTGATCGCGGTTGGCATTCAGTACTTC.

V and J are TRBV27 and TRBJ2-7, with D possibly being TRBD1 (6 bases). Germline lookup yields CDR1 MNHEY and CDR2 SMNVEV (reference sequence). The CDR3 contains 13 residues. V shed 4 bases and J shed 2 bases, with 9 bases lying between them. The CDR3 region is CASSWGQPYEQYF. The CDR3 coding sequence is TGTGCCAGCAGTTGGGGACAACCCTACGAGCAGTACTTC.

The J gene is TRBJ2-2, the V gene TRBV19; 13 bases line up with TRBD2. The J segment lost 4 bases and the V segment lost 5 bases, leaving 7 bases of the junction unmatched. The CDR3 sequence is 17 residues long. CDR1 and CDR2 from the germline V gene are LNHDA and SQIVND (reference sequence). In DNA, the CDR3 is TGTGCCAGTAGTCGGACTAGCGGGAGCGGGACCACCGGGGAGCTGTTTTTT. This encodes CASSRTSGSGTTGELFF.

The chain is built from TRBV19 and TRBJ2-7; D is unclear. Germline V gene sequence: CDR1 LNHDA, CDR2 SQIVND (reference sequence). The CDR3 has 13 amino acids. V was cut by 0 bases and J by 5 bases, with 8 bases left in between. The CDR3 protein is CASSIDHQDEQYF. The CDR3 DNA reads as TGTGCCAGTAGTATAGATCATCAGGACGAGCAGTACTTC.

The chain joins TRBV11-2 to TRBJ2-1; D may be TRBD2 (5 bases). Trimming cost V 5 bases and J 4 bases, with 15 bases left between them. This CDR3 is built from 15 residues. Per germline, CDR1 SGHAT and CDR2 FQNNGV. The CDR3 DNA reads TGTGCCAGCAGCCCCTCTAGCAGTTTGTACAATGAGCAGTTCTTC. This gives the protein CASSPSSSLYNEQFF.

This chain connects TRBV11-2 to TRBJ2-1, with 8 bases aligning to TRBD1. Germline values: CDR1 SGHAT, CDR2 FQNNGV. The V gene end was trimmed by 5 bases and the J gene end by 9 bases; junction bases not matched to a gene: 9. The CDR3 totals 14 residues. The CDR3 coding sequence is TGTGCCAGCAGCCAAGGACAGGGCATCGGTGAGCAGTTCTTC. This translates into CASSQGQGIGEQFF.

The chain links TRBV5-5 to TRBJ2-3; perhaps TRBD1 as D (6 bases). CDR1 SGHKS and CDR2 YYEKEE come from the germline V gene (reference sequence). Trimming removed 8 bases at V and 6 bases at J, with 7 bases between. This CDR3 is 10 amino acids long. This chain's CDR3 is CARQGDTQYF. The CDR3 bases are TGTGCCAGGCAGGGGGATACGCAGTATTTT.

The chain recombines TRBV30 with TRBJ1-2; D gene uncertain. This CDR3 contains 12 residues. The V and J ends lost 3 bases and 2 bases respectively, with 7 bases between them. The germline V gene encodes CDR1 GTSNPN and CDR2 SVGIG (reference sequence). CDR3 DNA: TGTGCCTGGAGCCCACAGAACTATGGCTACACCTTC. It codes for CAWSPQNYGYTF.

The CDR3 coding sequence is TGTGCCAGCAGCCTCAACCGAGAGGTGTCTAGCGGGACTCCCTACAATGAGCAGTTCTTC. Translated: CASSLNREVSSGTPYNEQFF. The V and J genes are TRBV9 and TRBJ2-1; 9 bases agree with TRBD2. V was pared by 4 bases and J by 2 bases, with 19 bases of the junction left unmatched. The germline CDR1 and CDR2 sequences are SGDLS and YYNGEE. This CDR3 is 20 amino acids long.

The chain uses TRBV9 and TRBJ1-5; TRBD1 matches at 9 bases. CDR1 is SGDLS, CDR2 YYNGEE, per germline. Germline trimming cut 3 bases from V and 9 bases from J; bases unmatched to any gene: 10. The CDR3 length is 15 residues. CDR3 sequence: CASSEGGQGQPPQHF. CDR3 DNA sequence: TGTGCCAGCAGCGAGGGGGGACAGGGACAACCGCCCCAGCATTTT. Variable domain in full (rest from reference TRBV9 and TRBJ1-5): DSGVTQTPKHLITATGQRVTLRCSPRSGDLSVYWYQQSLDQGLQFLIQYYNGEERAKGNILERFSAQQFPDLHSELNLSSLELGDSALYFCASSEGGQGQPPQHFGDGTRLSIL.

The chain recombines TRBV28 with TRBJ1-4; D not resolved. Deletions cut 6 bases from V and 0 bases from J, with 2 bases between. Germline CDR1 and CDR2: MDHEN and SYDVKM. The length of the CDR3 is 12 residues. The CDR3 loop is CASSTTNEKLFF. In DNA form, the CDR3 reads TGTGCCAGCAGCACAACTAATGAAAAACTGTTTTTT.

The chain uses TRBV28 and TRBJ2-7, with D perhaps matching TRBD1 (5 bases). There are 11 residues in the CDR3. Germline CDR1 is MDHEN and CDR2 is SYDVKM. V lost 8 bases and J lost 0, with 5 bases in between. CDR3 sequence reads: CASGASYEQYF. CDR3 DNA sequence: TGTGCCAGCGGGGCCTCCTACGAGCAGTACTTC. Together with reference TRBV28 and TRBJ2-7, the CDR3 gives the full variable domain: DVKVTQSSRYLVKRTGEKVFLECVQDMDHENMFWYRQDPGLGLRLIYFSYDVKMKEKGDIPEGYSVSREKKERFSLILESASTNQTSMYLCASGASYEQYFGPGTRLTVT.

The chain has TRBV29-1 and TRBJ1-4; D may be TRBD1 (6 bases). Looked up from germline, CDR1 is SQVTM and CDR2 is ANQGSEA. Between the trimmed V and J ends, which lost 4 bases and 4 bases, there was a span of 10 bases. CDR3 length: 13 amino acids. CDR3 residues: CSVGGGLNEKLFF. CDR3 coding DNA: TGCAGCGTTGGTGGGGGCCTTAATGAAAAACTGTTTTTT.